The 24 T cell receptor beta chains below come from one sample, sequenced in a study of blood T cell repertoires in COVID-19 (dated by TCRdb to 2018 to 2020). Preparation of the library involved the immunoSEQ multiplex PCR assay. Held by TCRdb, this immuneACCESS table contains in-frame sequences only and omits some clones. Under half of the omission traces to an unresolved V gene where checked; the cause of the rest is unknown. For this sample the table gives around 200,000 clones, of which roughly 90% were detected only once. Clones ranked in the top ten supply approximately 0.77% of the sample. Sequenced material: PBMCs or T cells enriched from blood (not recorded which). The receptors originated from a woman aged 18-30 years who had recovered from COVID-19.

The V call is TRBV7-9, the J call TRBJ1-1; 8 nucleotides match TRBD1. Looked up from germline, CDR1 is SEHNR and CDR2 is FQNEAQ (reference sequence). The CDR3 spans 14 residues. V was pared by 1 base and J by 3 bases, with 1 base of the junction left unmatched. DNA for the CDR3: TGTGCCAGCAGCTTAGGACAGGGGTACACTGAAGCTTTCTTT. This codes for CASSLGQGYTEAFF.

The rearrangement links TRBV30 to TRBJ2-1, with TRBD2 matching over 7 bases. The CDR3 spans 15 residues. Germline V CDR1 and CDR2: GTSNPN, SVGIG (reference sequence). J gave up 8 bases and V 2 bases, and 12 bases lay outside the gene matches. CDR3 region: CAWSLLGLPLDEQFF. The CDR3 bases are TGTGCCTGGAGTCTCTTGGGACTACCCTTGGATGAGCAGTTCTTC.

The chain joins TRBV29-1 to TRBJ2-1, with 8 bases aligning to TRBD2. The CDR3 is 13 amino acids. V was pared by 7 bases and J by 3 bases, with 5 bases of the junction left unmatched. CDR1 and CDR2 (germline): SQVTM, ANQGSEA. CDR3 coding DNA: TGCAGCGCCGAACTAGCGGACTACAATGAGCAGTTCTTC. Its protein is CSAELADYNEQFF.

This clone was seen just once. CDR3 bases: TGTGCCAGCAGTTCTGATGGGACTAGTAGCTACGAGCAGTACTTC. Amino acids: CASSSDGTSSYEQYF. The J gene is TRBJ2-7, the V gene TRBV2; 8 positions match TRBD2. The CDR3 extends over 15 amino acids. J was trimmed by 3 bases and V by 5 bases; bases with no gene match: 9. Per the germline V gene, CDR1 is SNHLY and CDR2 is FYNNEI.

The chain carries TRBV7-9 and TRBJ1-2; D call uncertain. The length of the CDR3 is 13 residues. Deletions cut 4 bases from V and 8 bases from J, with 14 bases between. CDR1 is SEHNR, CDR2 FQNEAQ, per germline (reference sequence). The CDR3 coding sequence is TGTGCCAGCAGCTCAGAGGGCGCAAGGGGCTACACCTTC. Its protein product is CASSSEGARGYTF.

V is TRBV5-6 and J is TRBJ2-3; TRBD2 might be the D (5 bases). Germline-derived CDR1 and CDR2 are SGHDT and YYEEEE. CDR3 size: 15 residues. With 4 bases removed from V and 4 bases from J, the gap between germline ends came to 16 bases. The CDR3 region has the DNA TGTGCCAGCAGCCCAGCGGTCTCTGGTGCAGATACGCAGTATTTT. Its protein product is CASSPAVSGADTQYF. Supplemented by reference TRBV5-6 and TRBJ2-3, the full variable domain reads DAGVTQSPTHLIKTRGQQVTLRCSPKSGHDTVSWYQQALGQGPQFIFQYYEEEERQRGNFPDRFSGHQFPNYSSELNVNALLLGDSALYLCASSPAVSGADTQYFGPGTRLTVL.

The rearrangement uses TRBV20-1 and TRBJ2-1; tentatively, D is TRBD1 (6 bases). Looked up from germline, CDR1 is DFQATT and CDR2 is SNEGSKA (reference sequence). The CDR3 loop spans 10 amino acids. V lost 5 bases and J 13 bases, leaving 12 bases between the germline ends. CDR3 loop: CSAFRGNQFF. As DNA, the CDR3 is TGCAGTGCTTTTAGGGGGAATCAGTTCTTC.

Only one count was recorded for this clone. The V call is TRBV30, the J call TRBJ2-3, with D tentatively TRBD2 (6 bases). The CDR3 contains 15 residues. Trimming cost V 1 base and J 9 bases, with 20 bases left between them. Germline V gene sequence: CDR1 GTSNPN, CDR2 SVGIG (reference sequence). The CDR3, as DNA: TGTGCCTGGAGTGGAGGGGCGGGAATCAGTCAAACGCAGTATTTT. Protein: CAWSGGAGISQTQYF.

The rearrangement joins TRBV24-1 to TRBJ2-1; 8 bases map to TRBD2. Germline CDR1 and CDR2: KGHDR and SFDVKD. The CDR3 is 19 amino acids. J lost 9 bases, V lost 7 bases, and 25 bases had no gene match. The CDR3 spells CATRIISGKVGASCGEQFF. CDR3 DNA: TGTGCCACCAGGATAATTAGCGGGAAAGTGGGGGCTTCTTGCGGTGAGCAGTTCTTC.

The V and J genes are TRBV5-1 and TRBJ2-1; 8 nucleotides line up with TRBD1. Germline assignment: CDR1 SGHRS and CDR2 YFSETQ. This CDR3 region has 14 residues. Trimming took 4 bases from V and 6 from J; bases not matched to a gene: 6. Here the CDR3 reads CASSTPTGGNEQFF. DNA of the CDR3: TGCGCCAGCAGCACCCCAACAGGGGGCAATGAGCAGTTCTTC.

This clone came up once. This chain links TRBV6-5 with TRBJ2-7; D is ambiguous. The CDR3 is made up of 14 amino acids. Germline CDR1 is MNHEY and CDR2 is SVGAGI. V was cut by 3 bases and J by 5 bases, with 14 bases left in between. In nucleotides, the CDR3 is TGTGCCAGCAGTTATGGCGAGGTTTGGGACGAGCAGTACTTC. It translates to CASSYGEVWDEQYF.

This chain connects TRBV5-1 to TRBJ2-7; D is perhaps TRBD1 (6 bases). Germline loops: CDR1 SGHRS, CDR2 YFSETQ. CDR3 size: 12 residues. V was pared by 3 bases and J by 6 bases, with 10 bases between. As DNA, the CDR3 is TGCGCCAGCAGCTCCACAGGGTCCGAGCAGTACTTC. It codes for CASSSTGSEQYF.

The genes are TRBV5-1 and TRBJ2-7, with 9 bases matching TRBD1. The CDR3 extends over 15 amino acids. V dropped 4 bases and J dropped 2; count of bases not matched to a gene: 7. From germline, CDR1 is SGHRS and CDR2 YFSETQ. The CDR3 sequence: CASSARDRAPYEQYF. For the CDR3, the DNA is TGCGCCAGCAGCGCGAGGGACAGGGCACCCTACGAGCAGTACTTC.

The chain couples TRBV11-2 to TRBJ2-1, with a possible D match to TRBD2 (6 bases). CDR3 size: 17 residues. V was pared by 1 base and J by 3 bases, with 16 bases between. The germline gives CDR1 SGHAT, CDR2 FQNNGV. CDR3 loop: CASSLGTREWSYNEQFF. CDR3 DNA sequence: TGTGCCAGCAGCTTAGGTACCCGGGAGTGGAGCTACAATGAGCAGTTCTTC.

This clone has only one observation. The rearrangement joins TRBV2 to TRBJ2-1, with 8 bases aligning to TRBD2. CDR1 is SNHLY, CDR2 FYNNEI, per germline. V was clipped by 4 bases and J by 4 bases; unmatched bases: 3. The CDR3 length is 14 residues. The CDR3 protein is CASSVTSGYNEQFF. The CDR3 DNA is TGTGCCAGCAGTGTAACTAGCGGATACAATGAGCAGTTCTTC.

The CDR3 region has the DNA TGTGCCAGCAGCCAGGACAGGGGTGACTATGGCTACACCTTC. Protein product: CASSQDRGDYGYTF. The chain recombines TRBV2 with TRBJ1-2; 9 bases agree with TRBD1. J lost 3 bases, V lost 6 bases, and 5 bases had no gene match. Germline CDR1 and CDR2: SNHLY and FYNNEI. The CDR3 covers 14 residues.

This clone was detected once. The gene calls are TRBV28 and TRBJ1-1; D unresolved. CDR3 length: 15 residues. Germline V gene lookup returns CDR1 MDHEN and CDR2 SYDVKM. V shed 5 bases and J shed 1 base, with 14 bases lying between them. The CDR3 DNA reads TGTGCCAGCAGTCTTACTATTTTGGGGAACACTGAAGCTTTCTTT. It codes for CASSLTILGNTEAFF. The whole variable domain, filled in from reference TRBV28 and TRBJ1-1, reads DVKVTQSSRYLVKRTGEKVFLECVQDMDHENMFWYRQDPGLGLRLIYFSYDVKMKEKGDIPEGYSVSREKKERFSLILESASTNQTSMYLCASSLTILGNTEAFFGQGTRLTVV.

This clone was seen more than once but under ten times. The chain recombines TRBV5-1 with TRBJ2-2; TRBD1 might be the D (5 bases). Trimming cost V 3 bases and J 4 bases, with 16 bases left between them. Germline lookup yields CDR1 SGHRS and CDR2 YFSETQ. The CDR3 length is 16 residues. CDR3 DNA: TGCGCCAGCAGCTCAAGCTGGGGCCCGAGCACCGGGGAGCTGTTTTTT. This codes for CASSSSWGPSTGELFF.

The chain has TRBV9 and TRBJ2-5, with 8 bases identical to TRBD2. This CDR3 has 17 residues. With V trimmed by 0 bases and J by 5 bases, 12 bases remained unmatched. The germline V gene encodes CDR1 SGDLS and CDR2 YYNGEE. The CDR3 DNA is TGTGCCAGCAGCGTAGACCCTCCGGGAGGGCTCGGGGAGACCCAGTACTTC. This encodes CASSVDPPGGLGETQYF. The full variable domain, with the rest looked up from reference TRBV9 and TRBJ2-5, is DSGVTQTPKHLITATGQRVTLRCSPRSGDLSVYWYQQSLDQGLQFLIQYYNGEERAKGNILERFSAQQFPDLHSELNLSSLELGDSALYFCASSVDPPGGLGETQYFGPGTRLLVL.

The J gene is TRBJ2-5, the V gene TRBV4-1; 10 nucleotides align to TRBD2. This CDR3 is 19 amino acids long. The V segment lost 3 bases and the J segment 1 base; nucleotides outside the gene matches: 14. Germline CDR1 and CDR2: MGHRA and YSYEKL. The CDR3 spells CASSHPAASGSVPQETQYF. Written as DNA, the CDR3 is TGCGCCAGCAGCCACCCGGCGGCTAGCGGGAGTGTACCCCAAGAGACCCAGTACTTC.

The V and J genes are TRBV18 and TRBJ1-1, with D perhaps TRBD1 (6 bases). The CDR3 runs 13 residues. The germline V gene encodes CDR1 KGHSH and CDR2 LQKENI. The V end was cut by 6 bases, the J end by 2 bases, with 10 bases between. The CDR3 loop is CASSGAVNTEAFF. The CDR3 DNA sequence: TGTGCCAGCTCGGGGGCGGTAAACACTGAAGCTTTCTTT.

This chain joins TRBV30 and TRBJ2-5, with 10 bases lining up with TRBD1. Germline lookup yields CDR1 GTSNPN and CDR2 SVGIG (reference sequence). The CDR3 extends over 16 amino acids. Trimming cost V 1 base and J 5 bases; bases outside gene matches: 10. The CDR3 coding sequence is TGTGCCTGGAGTGATAGCCGGGACAGGGGTAGGGAGACCCAGTACTTC. Protein product: CAWSDSRDRGRETQYF.

The V gene is TRBV27, the J gene TRBJ1-6; D remains unclear. Germline CDR1 reads MNHEY; CDR2 reads SMNVEV (reference sequence). The CDR3 runs to 15 residues. The ends were cut back, 6 bases at V and 7 bases at J, with 16 bases in the middle. The CDR3 loop is CASRLEAGENSPLHF. CDR3 DNA sequence: TGTGCCAGCAGACTAGAGGCCGGGGAGAATTCACCCCTCCACTTT.

This rearrangement joins TRBV20-1 to TRBJ2-5, with unresolved D. Germline CDR1 and CDR2: DFQATT and SNEGSKA (reference sequence). Trimming took off 6 bases at V and 1 base at J, with 3 bases between the two ends. This CDR3 spans 10 amino acids. CDR3 loop: CSARQETQYF. Here the CDR3 DNA reads TGCAGTGCGCGCCAAGAGACCCAGTACTTC.